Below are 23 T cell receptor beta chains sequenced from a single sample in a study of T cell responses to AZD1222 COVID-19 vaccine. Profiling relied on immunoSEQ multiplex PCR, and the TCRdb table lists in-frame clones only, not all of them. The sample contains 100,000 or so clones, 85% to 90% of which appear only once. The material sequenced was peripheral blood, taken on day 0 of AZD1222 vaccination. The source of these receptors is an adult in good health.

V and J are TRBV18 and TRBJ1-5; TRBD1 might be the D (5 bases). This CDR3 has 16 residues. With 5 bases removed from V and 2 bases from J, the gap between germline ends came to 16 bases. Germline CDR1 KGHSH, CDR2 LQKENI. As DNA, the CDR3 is TGTGCCAGCTCAAGATACGCCCCGGGGGGCAATCAGCCCCAGCATTTT. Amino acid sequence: CASSRYAPGGNQPQHF.

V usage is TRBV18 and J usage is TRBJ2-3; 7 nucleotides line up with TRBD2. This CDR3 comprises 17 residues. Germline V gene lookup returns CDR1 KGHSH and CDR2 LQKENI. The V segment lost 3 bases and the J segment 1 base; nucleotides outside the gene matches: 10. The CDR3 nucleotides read TGTGCCAGCTCACCCCCCGGAGAGGGGAGGGGCACAGATACGCAGTATTTT. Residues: CASSPPGEGRGTDTQYF.

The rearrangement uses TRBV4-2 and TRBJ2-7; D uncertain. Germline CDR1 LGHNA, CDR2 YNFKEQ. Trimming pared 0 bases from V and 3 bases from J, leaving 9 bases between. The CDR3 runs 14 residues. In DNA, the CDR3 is TGTGCCAGCAGCCAAGATGATAGGAGCTACGAGCAGTACTTC. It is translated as CASSQDDRSYEQYF.

As DNA, the CDR3 is TGTGCCAGTAGTATGCGGGAGTTAACAGATACGCAGTATTTT. It specifies CASSMRELTDTQYF. This chain uses TRBV19 with TRBJ2-3; TRBD2 matches at 7 bases. CDR1 is LNHDA and CDR2 is SQIVND in the germline V gene (reference sequence). The CDR3 loop spans 14 amino acids. J lost 3 bases, V lost 3 bases, and 3 bases had no gene match.

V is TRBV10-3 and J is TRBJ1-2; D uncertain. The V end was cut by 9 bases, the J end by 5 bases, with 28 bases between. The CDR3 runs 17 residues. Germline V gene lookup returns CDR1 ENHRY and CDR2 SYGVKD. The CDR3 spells CAIARGEADTGPYGYTF. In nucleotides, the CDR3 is TGTGCCATAGCGAGAGGTGAAGCAGACACGGGCCCGTATGGCTACACCTTC.

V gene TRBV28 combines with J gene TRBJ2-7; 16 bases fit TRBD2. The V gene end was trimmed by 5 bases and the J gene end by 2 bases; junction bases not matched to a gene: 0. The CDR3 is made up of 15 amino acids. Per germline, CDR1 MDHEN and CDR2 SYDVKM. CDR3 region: CASSGTSGRAYEQYF. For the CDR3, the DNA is TGTGCCAGCAGTGGGACTAGCGGGAGGGCCTACGAGCAGTACTTC.

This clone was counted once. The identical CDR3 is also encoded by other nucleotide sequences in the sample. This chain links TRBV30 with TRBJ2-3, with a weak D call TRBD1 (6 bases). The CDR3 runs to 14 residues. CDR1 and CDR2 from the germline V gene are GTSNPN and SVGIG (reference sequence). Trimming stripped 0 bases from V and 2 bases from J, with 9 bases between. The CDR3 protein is CAWSVGGITDTQYF. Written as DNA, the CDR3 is TGTGCCTGGAGTGTAGGGGGTATCACAGATACGCAGTATTTT.

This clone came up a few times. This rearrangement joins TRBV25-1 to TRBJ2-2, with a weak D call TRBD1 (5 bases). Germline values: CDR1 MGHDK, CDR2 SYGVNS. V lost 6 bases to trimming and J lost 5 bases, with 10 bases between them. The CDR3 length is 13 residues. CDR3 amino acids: CASREAGTGELFF. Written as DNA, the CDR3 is TGTGCCAGCAGAGAAGCAGGGACCGGGGAGCTGTTTTTT.

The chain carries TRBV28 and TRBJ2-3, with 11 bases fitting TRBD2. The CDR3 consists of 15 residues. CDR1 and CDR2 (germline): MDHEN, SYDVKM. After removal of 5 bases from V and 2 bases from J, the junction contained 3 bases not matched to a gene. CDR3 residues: CASSTSGSFTDTQYF. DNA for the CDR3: TGTGCCAGCAGTACTAGCGGGAGTTTCACAGATACGCAGTATTTT.

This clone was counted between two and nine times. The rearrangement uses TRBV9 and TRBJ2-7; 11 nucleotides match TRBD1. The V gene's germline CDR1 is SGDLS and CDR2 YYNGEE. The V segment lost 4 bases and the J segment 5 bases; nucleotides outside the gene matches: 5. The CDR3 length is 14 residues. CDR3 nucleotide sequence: TGTGCCAGCAGCTTAGGACAGGGGGCCCACGAGCAGTACTTC. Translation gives CASSLGQGAHEQYF.

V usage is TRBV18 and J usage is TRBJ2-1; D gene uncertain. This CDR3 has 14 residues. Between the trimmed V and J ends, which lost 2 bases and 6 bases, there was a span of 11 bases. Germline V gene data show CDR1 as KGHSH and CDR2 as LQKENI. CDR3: CASSPRPGPNEQFF. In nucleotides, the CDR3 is TGTGCCAGCTCACCAAGGCCAGGACCCAATGAGCAGTTCTTC.

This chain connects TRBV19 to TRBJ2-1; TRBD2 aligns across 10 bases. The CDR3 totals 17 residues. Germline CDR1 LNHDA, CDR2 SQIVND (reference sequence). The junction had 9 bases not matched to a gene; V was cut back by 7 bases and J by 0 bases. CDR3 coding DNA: TGTGCCAGTACGGAGACTAGCGGGTCTCTCTCCTACAATGAGCAGTTCTTC. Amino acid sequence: CASTETSGSLSYNEQFF.

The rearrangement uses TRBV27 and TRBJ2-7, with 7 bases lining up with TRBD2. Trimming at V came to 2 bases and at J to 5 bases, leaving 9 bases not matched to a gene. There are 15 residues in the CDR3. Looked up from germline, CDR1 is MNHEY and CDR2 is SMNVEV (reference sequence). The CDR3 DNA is TGTGCCAGCAGTTTAAAAGGCGGGAGAGGCGACGAGCAGTACTTC. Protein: CASSLKGGRGDEQYF.

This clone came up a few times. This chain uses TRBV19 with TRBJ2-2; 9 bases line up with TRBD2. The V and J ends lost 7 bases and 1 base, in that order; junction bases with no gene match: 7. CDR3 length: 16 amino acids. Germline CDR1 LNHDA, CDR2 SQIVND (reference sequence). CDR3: CASTPTSGQNTGELFF. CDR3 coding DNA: TGTGCCAGTACCCCGACTAGCGGACAGAACACCGGGGAGCTGTTTTTT.

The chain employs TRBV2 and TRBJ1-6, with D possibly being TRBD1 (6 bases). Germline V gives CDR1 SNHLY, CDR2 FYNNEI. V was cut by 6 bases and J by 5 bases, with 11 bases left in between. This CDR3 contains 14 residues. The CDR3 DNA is TGTGCCAGCAGGGACAGTTCTAATAATTCACCCCTCCACTTT. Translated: CASRDSSNNSPLHF.

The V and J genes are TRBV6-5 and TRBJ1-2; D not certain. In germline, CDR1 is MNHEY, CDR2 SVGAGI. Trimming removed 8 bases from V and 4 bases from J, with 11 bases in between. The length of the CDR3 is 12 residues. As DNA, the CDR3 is TGTGCCAGCGGACCTGACTTCTATGGCTACACCTTC. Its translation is CASGPDFYGYTF.

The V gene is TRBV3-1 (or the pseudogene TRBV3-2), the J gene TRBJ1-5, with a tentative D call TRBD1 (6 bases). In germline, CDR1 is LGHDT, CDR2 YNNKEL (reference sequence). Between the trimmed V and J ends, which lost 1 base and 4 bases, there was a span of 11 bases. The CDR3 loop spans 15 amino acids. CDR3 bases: TGTGCCAGCAGCCAAGCCGGGACATCGAATCAGCCCCAGCATTTT. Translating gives CASSQAGTSNQPQHF.

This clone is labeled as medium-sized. DNA for the CDR3: TGTGCCAGTAGAATTAGCGGGAAGGGCTACAATGAGCAGTTCTTC. It is translated as CASRISGKGYNEQFF. V and J are TRBV19 and TRBJ2-1; 8 positions match TRBD2. The germline gives CDR1 LNHDA, CDR2 SQIVND (reference sequence). This CDR3 comprises 15 residues. Trimming cost V 6 bases and J 3 bases; bases outside gene matches: 7.

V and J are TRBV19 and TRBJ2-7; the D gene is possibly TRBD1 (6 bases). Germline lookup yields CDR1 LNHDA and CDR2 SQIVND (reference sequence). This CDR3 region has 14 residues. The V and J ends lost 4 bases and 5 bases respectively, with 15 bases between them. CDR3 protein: CASSKRTELDEQYF. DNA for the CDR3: TGTGCCAGTAGTAAACGGACAGAGCTCGACGAGCAGTACTTC.

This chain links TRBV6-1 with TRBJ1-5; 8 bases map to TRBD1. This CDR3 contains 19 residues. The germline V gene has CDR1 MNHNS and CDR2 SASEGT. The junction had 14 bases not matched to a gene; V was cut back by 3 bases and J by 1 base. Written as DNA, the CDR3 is TGTGCCAGCAGTGAGCAGGGGGCAGGGTACTTCATCAGCAATCAGCCCCAGCATTTT. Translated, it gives CASSEQGAGYFISNQPQHF.

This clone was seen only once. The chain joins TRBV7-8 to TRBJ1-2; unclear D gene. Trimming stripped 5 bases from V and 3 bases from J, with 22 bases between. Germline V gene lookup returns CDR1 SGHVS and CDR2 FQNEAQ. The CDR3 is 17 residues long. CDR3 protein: CASSPGPNIGVHYGYTF. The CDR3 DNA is TGTGCCAGCAGCCCCGGCCCAAATATCGGGGTTCACTATGGCTACACCTTC.

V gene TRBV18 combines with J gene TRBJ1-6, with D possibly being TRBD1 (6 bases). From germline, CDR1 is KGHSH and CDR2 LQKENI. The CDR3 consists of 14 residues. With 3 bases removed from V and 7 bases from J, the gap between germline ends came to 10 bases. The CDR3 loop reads CASSPDSMNSPLHF. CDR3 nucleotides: TGTGCCAGCTCACCGGACAGCATGAATTCACCCCTCCACTTT.

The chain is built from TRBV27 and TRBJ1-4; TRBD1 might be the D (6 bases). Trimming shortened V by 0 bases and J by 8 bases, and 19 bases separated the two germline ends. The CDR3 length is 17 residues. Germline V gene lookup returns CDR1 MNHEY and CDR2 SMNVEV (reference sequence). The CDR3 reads CASSLSEGGLLGEKLFF. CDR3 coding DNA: TGTGCCAGCAGTTTATCGGAGGGGGGCCTCCTTGGGGAAAAACTGTTTTTT. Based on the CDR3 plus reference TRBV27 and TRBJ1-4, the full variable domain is EAQVTQNPRYLITVTGKKLTVTCSQNMNHEYMSWYRQDPGLGLRQIYYSMNVEVTDKGDVPEGYKVSRKEKRNFPLILESPSPNQTSLYFCASSLSEGGLLGEKLFFGSGTQLSVL.